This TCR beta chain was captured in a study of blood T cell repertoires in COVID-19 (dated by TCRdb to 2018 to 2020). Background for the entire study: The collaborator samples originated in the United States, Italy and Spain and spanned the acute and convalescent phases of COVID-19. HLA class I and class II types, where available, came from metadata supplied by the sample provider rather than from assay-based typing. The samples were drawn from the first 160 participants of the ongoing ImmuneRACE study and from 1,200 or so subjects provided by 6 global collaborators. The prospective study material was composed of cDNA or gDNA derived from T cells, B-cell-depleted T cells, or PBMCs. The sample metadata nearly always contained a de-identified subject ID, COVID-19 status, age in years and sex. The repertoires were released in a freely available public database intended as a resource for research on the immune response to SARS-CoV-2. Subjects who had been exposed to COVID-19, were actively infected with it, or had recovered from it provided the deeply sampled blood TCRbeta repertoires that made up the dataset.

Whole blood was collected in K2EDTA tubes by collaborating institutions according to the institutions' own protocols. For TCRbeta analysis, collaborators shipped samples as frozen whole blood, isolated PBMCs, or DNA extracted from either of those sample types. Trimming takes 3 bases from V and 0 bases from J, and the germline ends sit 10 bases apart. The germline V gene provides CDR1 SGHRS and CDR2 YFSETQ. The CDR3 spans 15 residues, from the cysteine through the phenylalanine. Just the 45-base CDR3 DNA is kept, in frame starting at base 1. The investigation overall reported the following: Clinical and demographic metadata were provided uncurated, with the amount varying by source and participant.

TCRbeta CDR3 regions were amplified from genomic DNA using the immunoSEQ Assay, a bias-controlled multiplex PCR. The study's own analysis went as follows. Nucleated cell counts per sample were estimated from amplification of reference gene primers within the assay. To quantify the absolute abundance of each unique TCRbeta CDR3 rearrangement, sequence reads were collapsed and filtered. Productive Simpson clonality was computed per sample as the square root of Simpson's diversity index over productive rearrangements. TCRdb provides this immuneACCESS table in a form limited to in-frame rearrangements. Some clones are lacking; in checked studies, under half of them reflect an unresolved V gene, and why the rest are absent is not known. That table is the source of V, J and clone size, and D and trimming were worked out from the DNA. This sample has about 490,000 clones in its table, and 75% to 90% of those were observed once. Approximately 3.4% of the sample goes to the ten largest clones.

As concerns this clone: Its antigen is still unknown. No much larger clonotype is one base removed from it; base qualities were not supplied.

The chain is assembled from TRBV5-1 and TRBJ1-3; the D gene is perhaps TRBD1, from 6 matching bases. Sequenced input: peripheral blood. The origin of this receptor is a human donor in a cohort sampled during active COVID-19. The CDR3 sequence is CASSSSGDSGNTIYF. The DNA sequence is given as TGCGCCAGCAGCTCTTCAGGGGACTCTGGAAACACCATATATTTT.